This T cell receptor (beta chain) was captured in a study of blood T cell repertoires in COVID-19. Study context: Acute and convalescent COVID-19 samples came from the United States, Italy and Spain. T cells, B-cell-depleted T cells, or PBMCs provided the cDNA or gDNA that served as material.

This clone came up once. Methods used by the authors: Cell counts per sample came from amplifying reference gene primers. The method was immunoSEQ multiplex PCR; TCRdb's version includes in-frame clones alone and lacks a portion of them. V and J calls and clone size follow that table, whereas D and trimming were derived from the DNA. The profile covers 50,000 to 80,000 clones, with around nine tenths appearing a single time and 9% to 9.5% taken by the ten largest. The CDR3 runs 12 residues. Germline lookup yields CDR1 SGDLS and CDR2 YYNGEE. Trimming left V 2 bases short and J 7 bases short, with 9 bases between.

The origin of this receptor is a woman of 80 years or more with active COVID-19. The specimen was peripheral blood. The chain employs TRBV9 and TRBJ1-2; tentative D call: TRBD1 (6 bases). The CDR3 bases are TGTGCCAGCAGCGTCATCAGGGGTGGCTACACCTTC. Translated, it gives CASSVIRGGYTF.